A single sample is the source of the 28 T cell receptor beta chains below, sequenced in a study of blood T cells in healthy people across ages (dated by TCRdb to the mid-2010s). Receptor libraries were prepared by 5' RACE. The sequencer was an Illumina HiSeq 2500. The second PCR ran for roughly 7 to 11 cycles and used a J-beta primer mix along with a sample-barcoded 5' primer. The public reads were reanalyzed by TCRdb: fastp trimming at Q25, MiXCR alignment, in-frame beta chains only. Entries are consolidated by CDR3 protein sequence, retaining the most common genes and DNA. This sample has hundreds of thousands of distinct CDR3 sequences in its table, and more than 45% of those were observed once. The top ten constitute about 20% of the sample. The sample was blood. The receptors shown here come from a man aged 25 to 45 in good health.

This sequence joins TRBV9 and TRBJ2-1; 9 nucleotides align to TRBD2. The germline V gene encodes CDR1 SGDLS and CDR2 YYNGEE. The CDR3 is 17 residues long. Unmatched junction bases numbered 11, after V lost 0 bases and J lost 7 bases. Here the CDR3 DNA reads TGTGCCAGCAGCGTAGTGGCGGGAGGGAATCCTGGGAATGAGCAGTTCTTC. Protein: CASSVVAGGNPGNEQFF.

The count of this clonotype is one. The V call is TRBV18, the J call TRBJ2-3; 8 bases are shared with TRBD1. V was clipped by 8 bases and J by 6 bases; unmatched bases: 13. CDR1 KGHSH and CDR2 LQKENI come from the germline V gene. The CDR3 consists of 15 residues. The CDR3 bases are TGTGCCAGCACCCAGAGGACAGGGACCTTTGATACGCAGTATTTT. It is translated as CASTQRTGTFDTQYF.

Only a few counts were recorded for this clonotype. The genes are TRBV9 and TRBJ2-5, with 10 bases lining up with TRBD2. The J segment lost 4 bases and the V segment lost 1 base, leaving 4 bases of the junction unmatched. Germline CDR1 and CDR2: SGDLS and YYNGEE. CDR3 length: 15 residues. CDR3 residues: CASSVSGGAIETQYF. The CDR3 DNA sequence: TGTGCCAGCAGCGTAAGCGGGGGGGCAATAGAGACCCAGTACTTC. The complete variable domain, with remaining parts taken from reference TRBV9 and TRBJ2-5, reads DSGVTQTPKHLITATGQRVTLRCSPRSGDLSVYWYQQSLDQGLQFLIQYYNGEERAKGNILERFSAQQFPDLHSELNLSSLELGDSALYFCASSVSGGAIETQYFGPGTRLLVL.

The V and J genes are TRBV7-2 and TRBJ2-1; D possibly matches TRBD1 or TRBD2 (6 bases each). The J call may be wrong; the DNA end is better matched by TRBJ2-7. Germline CDR1 and CDR2: SGHTA and FQGNSA. There are 12 residues in the CDR3. For the CDR3, the DNA is TGTGCCAGCAGAGGGGGGTCCAATGAGCAGTACTTC. Translated: CASRGGSNEQYF.

V and J are TRBV11-3 and TRBJ2-3; a possible D gene is TRBD2 (5 bases). Trimming removed 0 bases at V and 0 bases at J, with 10 bases between. This CDR3 comprises 16 residues. Germline CDR1 is SGHNT and CDR2 is YENEEA. CDR3 loop: CASSLEIGGSTDTQYF. In DNA form, the CDR3 reads TGTGCCAGCAGCTTAGAGATTGGCGGGAGCACAGATACGCAGTATTTT.

This rearrangement joins TRBV29-1 to TRBJ1-2, with TRBD1 as a possible D gene (6 bases). The V end was cut by 7 bases, the J end by 6 bases, with 18 bases between. The germline CDR1 and CDR2 sequences are SQVTM and ANQGSEA. This CDR3 has 13 residues. The CDR3 coding sequence is TGCAGCGCTCGAACAGGGTTAAATGATGGCTACACCTTC. This translates into CSARTGLNDGYTF.

The CDR3 DNA is TGTGCCAGCAGCCCCCCGGGGGAAGGCGAGCAGTACTTC. Translation: CASSPPGEGEQYF. The V and J genes are TRBV7-6 and TRBJ2-7; a possible D gene is TRBD2 (6 bases). CDR3 length equals 13 residues. The germline gives CDR1 SGHVS, CDR2 FNYEAQ. Trimming removed 5 bases at V and 6 bases at J, with 14 bases between.

V and J are TRBV11-2 and TRBJ2-5; no definite D call. The V end lost 0 bases, the J end lost 11 bases, and 16 bases lay between the germline ends. Per germline, CDR1 SGHAT and CDR2 FQNNGV. This CDR3 region has 14 residues. The CDR3 DNA reads TGTGCCAGCAGCTTAGATCCTCCTCCCAATGAGCAGTACTTC. Translated: CASSLDPPPNEQYF.

The chain uses TRBV7-6 and TRBJ1-1; D not resolved. Germline CDR1 SGHVS, CDR2 FNYEAQ. CDR3 length: 15 amino acids. Trimming cost V 3 bases and J 1 base, with 12 bases left between them. In DNA, the CDR3 is TGTGCCAGCAGCTTCCACGGCGGGGAGAACACTGAAGCTTTCTTT. Translation gives CASSFHGGENTEAFF.

The rearrangement uses TRBV7-2 and TRBJ2-3, with D perhaps matching TRBD2 (5 bases). V was clipped by 7 bases and J by 4 bases, with 9 bases between them. CDR1 and CDR2 (germline): SGHTA, FQGNSA. This CDR3 region has 12 residues. Written as DNA, the CDR3 is TGTGCCAGCAAAGAGGGAGCAGATACGCAGTATTTT. This translates into CASKEGADTQYF.

The V call is TRBV9, the J call TRBJ2-3; D unclear. Trimming took off 0 bases at V and 10 bases at J, with 15 bases between the two ends. The CDR3 has 14 amino acids. Germline CDR1 SGDLS, CDR2 YYNGEE. CDR3 nucleotides: TGTGCCAGCAGCGTAGAGGTTTCCGTGGGTGCGCAGTATTTT. Its translation: CASSVEVSVGAQYF.

The chain recombines TRBV6-1 with TRBJ2-7, with D tentatively TRBD2 (6 bases). The germline gives CDR1 MNHNS, CDR2 SASEGT. V gave up 1 base and J gave up 0 bases, with 7 bases separating them. This CDR3 has 14 residues. DNA of the CDR3: TGTGCCAGCAGTGAAGTGGAGGGCTCCTACGAGCAGTACTTC. It yields the protein CASSEVEGSYEQYF.

This chain joins TRBV20-1 and TRBJ1-2, with TRBD1 matching over 9 bases. Germline CDR1 is DFQATT and CDR2 is SNEGSKA (reference sequence). The CDR3 spans 14 residues. V shed 6 bases and J 3 bases; nucleotides not matched to a gene: 8. For the CDR3, the DNA is TGCAGTGCCCCCGGGGACAGGGACTACTATGGCTACACCTTC. Its translation: CSAPGDRDYYGYTF.

This chain joins TRBV12-5 and TRBJ2-7; D is unresolved. CDR1 and CDR2 from the germline V gene are LGHNT and FRNRAP. V was cut by 4 bases and J by 1 base, with 5 bases left in between. The CDR3 loop spans 12 amino acids. This CDR3 reads CASGYGSYEQYF. The CDR3 DNA sequence: TGTGCTAGTGGTTATGGGTCCTACGAGCAGTACTTC.

The chain uses TRBV10-3 and TRBJ1-4; unclear D gene. V was pared by 0 bases and J by 6 bases, with 2 bases between. This CDR3 spans 12 amino acids. The germline gives CDR1 ENHRY, CDR2 SYGVKD. In DNA, the CDR3 is TGTGCCATCAGTGAGTCCGATGAAAAACTGTTTTTT. Translated: CAISESDEKLFF.

The chain links TRBV6-5 to TRBJ2-7; 12 bases fit TRBD2. J lost 3 bases, V lost 4 bases, and 1 base had no gene match. Germline V gene data show CDR1 as MNHEY and CDR2 as SVGAGI. The CDR3 extends over 14 amino acids. The CDR3 sequence: CASSWGLAGYEQYF. DNA for the CDR3: TGTGCCAGCAGTTGGGGACTAGCGGGCTACGAGCAGTACTTC.

A few counts support this clonotype. This rearrangement joins TRBV7-8 to TRBJ2-7; D may correspond to TRBD1 or TRBD2 (5 bases each). Trimming shortened V by 5 bases and J by 4 bases, and 15 bases separated the two germline ends. This CDR3 is 14 amino acids long. Germline assignment: CDR1 SGHVS and CDR2 FQNEAQ. CDR3 amino acids: CASSPEGTHYEQYF. CDR3 sequence (DNA): TGTGCCAGCAGCCCCGAGGGGACCCATTACGAGCAGTACTTC.

The CDR3 region is CSVRGVRGYTF. The DNA of the CDR3 is TGCAGCGTTAGAGGGGTGCGGGGCTACACCTTC. This sequence joins TRBV29-1 and TRBJ1-2; perhaps TRBD1 as D (5 bases). V was clipped by 5 bases and J by 8 bases, with 12 bases between them. The CDR3 has 11 residues. Germline V gene lookup returns CDR1 SQVTM and CDR2 ANQGSEA.

J is TRBJ2-1 and V is TRBV7-2, with 10 bases lining up with TRBD2. The CDR3 totals 16 residues. Trimming took 1 base from V and 6 from J; bases not matched to a gene: 6. CDR1 is SGHTA, CDR2 FQGNSA, per germline. CDR3 sequence reads: CASSLESGGAVNEQFF. CDR3 in DNA: TGTGCCAGCAGCTTAGAGAGCGGGGGGGCCGTCAATGAGCAGTTCTTC.

This chain links TRBV6-2 or TRBV6-3 with TRBJ2-1, with TRBD2 matching 9 bases. V trimming: 6 bases; J trimming: 6 bases; junction bases outside the gene matches: 9. From germline, CDR1 is MNHEY and CDR2 SVGEGT. This CDR3 region has 15 residues. As DNA, the CDR3 is TGTGCCAGCAGAAGCGCGGGGGGGCTATTCAATGAGCAGTTCTTC. It yields the protein CASRSAGGLFNEQFF.

The J gene is TRBJ1-2, the V gene TRBV24-1; weak D call: TRBD1 (5 bases). V was shortened by 10 bases and J by 8 bases, with 16 bases between the two germline ends. Germline V CDR1 and CDR2: KGHDR, SFDVKD. The CDR3 is 12 residues long. In nucleotides, the CDR3 is TGTGCCACTGCATCAGGGTCTTACGGCTACACCTTC. Translation gives CATASGSYGYTF.

The genes are TRBV21-1 and TRBJ2-3; the table's D call TRBD1 went unverified against the DNA. TRBV21-1 constitutes a pseudogene. The CDR3 has 13 amino acids. The CDR3 DNA reads TGTGCCAGCAGCAAAGTACCGCGGGGGAAGCAGTATTTT. This codes for CASSKVPRGKQYF.

This clonotype was recorded at least ten times. J is TRBJ2-1 and V is TRBV12-3 or TRBV12-4; unclear D gene. This CDR3 is 13 amino acids long. Trimming pared 7 bases from V and 10 bases from J, leaving 17 bases between. The CDR3 coding sequence is TGTGCCAGCAACAAAGGTGGGGTGGGGGAGCAGTTCTTC. It specifies CASNKGGVGEQFF.

The chain is built from TRBV24-1 and TRBJ2-1; 7 bases align to TRBD2. Germline CDR1 KGHDR, CDR2 SFDVKD. Losses at the gene ends were 9 bases for V and 3 bases for J; bases not matched to a gene: 10. This CDR3 has 15 residues. DNA for the CDR3: TGTGCCACCGGACCTGGGGGGGACTACTACAATGAGCAGTTCTTC. Its protein product is CATGPGGDYYNEQFF.

The chain is built from TRBV20-1 and TRBJ2-1; the match to TRBD2 covers 11 bases. Germline values: CDR1 DFQATT, CDR2 SNEGSKA (reference sequence). The CDR3 is made up of 17 amino acids. The J segment lost 0 bases and the V segment lost 5 bases, leaving 9 bases of the junction unmatched. The CDR3 here is CSALRLAGQASYNEQFF. For the CDR3, the DNA is TGCAGTGCTTTACGACTAGCGGGACAAGCCTCCTACAATGAGCAGTTCTTC.

V is TRBV15 and J is TRBJ2-4; 11 bases match TRBD2. CDR1 and CDR2 from the germline V gene are LNHNV and YYDKDF (reference sequence). This CDR3 comprises 15 residues. Trimming cost V 5 bases and J 3 bases; bases outside gene matches: 3. CDR3 nucleotide sequence: TGTGCCACCAGCGGCGGGACTAGCGGCAAAAACATTCAGTACTTC. Translating gives CATSGGTSGKNIQYF.

V is TRBV3-1 and J is TRBJ2-7; D call uncertain. The CDR3 is 12 residues long. V lost 0 bases to trimming and J lost 4 bases, with 4 bases between them. CDR1 and CDR2 from the germline V gene are LGHDT and YNNKEL (reference sequence). CDR3 coding DNA: TGTGCCAGCAGCCAAGAGGTTTACGAGCAGTACTTC. It codes for CASSQEVYEQYF.

This clonotype has a handful of counts. The chain links TRBV5-1 to TRBJ2-5; tentative D call: TRBD1 (5 bases). V gave up 4 bases and J gave up 2 bases, with 9 bases separating them. The germline V gene encodes CDR1 SGHRS and CDR2 YFSETQ. The CDR3 extends over 13 amino acids. The CDR3 here is CASSEDNQETQYF. Written as DNA, the CDR3 is TGCGCCAGCAGCGAGGACAATCAAGAGACCCAGTACTTC.